This T cell receptor (beta chain) originates from a study of radiation and T cells in renal cell carcinoma. Study-wide points: Pretreatment tumor biopsies were lacking, so baseline clonotypes are unknown.

As to this clone: Antigen specificity is unknown.

TCRdb's table, derived via immunoSEQ multiplex PCR, lists solely in-frame clones and lacks some. Among nearly 50,000 clones listed, 83% were seen once. Germline assignment: CDR1 MNHNS and CDR2 SASEGT. The length of the CDR3 is 16 residues. With V trimmed by 3 bases and J by 4 bases, 9 bases remained unmatched. Specified time point: baseline pretreatment blood. Treatment specified: 15 Gy SBRT to primary tumor, nephrectomy 4 weeks later. The patient's renal cell carcinoma had clear cell pathology. This sequence originates from an older woman with renal cell carcinoma. The chain links TRBV6-1 to TRBJ2-5; 9 positions agree with TRBD2. This specimen consisted of blood, obtained from a patient whose treatment included radiotherapy and nephrectomy. CDR3 bases: TGTGCCAGCAGTGAGGGATTAGCGGGAGCGCTAGAGACCCAGTACTTC. The encoded protein is CASSEGLAGALETQYF.